This TCR beta chain was sequenced during a study of cytotoxic CD8 clonotypes in ibrutinib-treated CLL. Study-level background: The patients comprised approximately eleven relapsed/refractory and about 16 treatment-naive cases, roughly 18 IGHV unmutated. Collecting the response samples happened after a median 12 months of treatment, with a range of 6 to 36. Study conclusions and caveats: Public clonotypes (which were uncommon) either contracted or remained stable on treatment.

Measured with immunoSEQ multiplex PCR; TCRdb has only the in-frame clones, and not every one. The sample has tens of thousands of clones; roughly 85% are singletons. This CDR3 comprises 12 residues. Germline V CDR1 and CDR2: SNHLY, FYNNEI. The V end was cut by 5 bases, the J end by 8 bases, with 13 bases between. Roughly 2.1 micrograms of genomic DNA came from cryopreserved PBMCs for TCR beta libraries. This clone was seen a handful of times. Antigen specificity is unknown. This rearrangement joins TRBV2 to TRBJ2-7; D may be TRBD1 (6 bases). This specimen was PBMCs, taken after 24 months of ibrutinib treatment. The receptor was derived from a human donor with chronic lymphocytic leukemia. The CDR3 coding sequence is TGTGCCAGCAGTACCGGGACACCTAAGCAGTACTTC. Translation gives CASSTGTPKQYF.